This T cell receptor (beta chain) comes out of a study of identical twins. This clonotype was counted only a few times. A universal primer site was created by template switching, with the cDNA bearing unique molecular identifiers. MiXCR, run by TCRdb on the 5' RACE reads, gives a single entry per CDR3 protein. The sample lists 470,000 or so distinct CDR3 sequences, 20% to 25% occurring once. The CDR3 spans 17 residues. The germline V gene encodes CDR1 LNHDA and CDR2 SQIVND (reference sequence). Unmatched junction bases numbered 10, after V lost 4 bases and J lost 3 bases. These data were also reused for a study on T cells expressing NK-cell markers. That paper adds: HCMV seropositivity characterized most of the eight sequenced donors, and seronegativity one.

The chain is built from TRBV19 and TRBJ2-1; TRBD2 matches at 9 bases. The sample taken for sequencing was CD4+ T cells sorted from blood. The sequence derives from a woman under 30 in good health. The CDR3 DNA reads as TGTGCCAGTAGTACCCCCCTGACTAGCGGAGTCTACAATGAGCAGTTCTTC. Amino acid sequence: CASSTPLTSGVYNEQFF.